This T cell receptor beta chain was captured in a study of response to subunit inactivated influenza vaccine. TCRdb reprocessed the RT-PCR reads via MiXCR and lists one record per CDR3 protein. In the table there are 610,000 or so distinct CDR3 sequences, around 13% of which are singletons. Sample: PBMCs from blood, taken approximately 12 days after vaccination. The source of this sequence is a man in his fifties who received an inactivated influenza vaccine.

CDR3 sequence: CSASSNTGELFF. The CDR3 nucleotides read TGCAGTGCGAGCTCGAACACCGGGGAGCTGTTTTTT. The rearrangement uses TRBV20-1 and TRBJ2-2; D gene unclear. The CDR3 sequence is 12 residues long. From germline, CDR1 is DFQATT and CDR2 SNEGSKA (reference sequence). V shed 6 bases and J shed 0 bases, with 5 bases lying between them.